This record looks at one TCR beta chain sequence and its context. As yet, its antigen is unknown. Germline V gives CDR1 SGHTA, CDR2 FQGNSA. The CDR3 length is 16 residues. Germline trimming cut 5 bases from V and 6 bases from J; bases unmatched to any gene: 11. The data were produced by immunoSEQ multiplex PCR, yet TCRdb's version contains in-frame clones alone and is incomplete. The table shows 250,000 or so clones, with nearly 90% occurring only once. The sample belongs to a study of cytomegalovirus exposure and HLA in healthy donors. Turning to the study itself: Later, an analysis reported that the 130 or so validation repertoires had used the same platform as the approximately 600 first-cohort repertoires. General study points: Through in vitro validation, a few CMV-associated chains were shown to be specific for CMV antigens. The study put 150 to 200 TCR beta chains on its list as cytomegalovirus-associated. Rare TCR sequences predominated, though certain public TCRs were found in many donors.

This sequence joins TRBV7-2 and TRBJ2-2, with 8 bases aligning to TRBD1. Sequencing was carried out using PBMCs. This TCR was recovered from a woman between 18 and 30 years old in good health and CMV-seronegative. Here the CDR3 reads CASSQGAGGSSGELFF. CDR3 bases: TGTGCCAGCAGCCAGGGGGCGGGCGGCTCCTCCGGGGAGCTGTTTTTT.